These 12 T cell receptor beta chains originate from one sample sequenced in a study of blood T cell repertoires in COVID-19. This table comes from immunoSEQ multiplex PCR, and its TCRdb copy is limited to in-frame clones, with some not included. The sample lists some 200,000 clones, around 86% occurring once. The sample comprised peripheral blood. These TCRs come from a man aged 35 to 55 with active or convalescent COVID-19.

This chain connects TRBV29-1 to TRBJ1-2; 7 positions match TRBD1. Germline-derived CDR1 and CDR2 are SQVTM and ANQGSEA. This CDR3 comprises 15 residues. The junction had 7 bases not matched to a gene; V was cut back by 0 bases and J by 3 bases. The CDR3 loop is CSVEEPGTAYYGYTF. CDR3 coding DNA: TGCAGCGTTGAAGAGCCGGGGACAGCATACTATGGCTACACCTTC. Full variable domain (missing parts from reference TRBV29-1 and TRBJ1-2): SAVISQKPSRDICQRGTSLTIQCQVDSQVTMMFWYRQQPGQSLTLIATANQGSEATYESGFVIDKFPISRPNLTFSTLTVSNMSPEDSSIYLCSVEEPGTAYYGYTFGSGTRLTVV.

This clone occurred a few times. This CDR3 is CASSSPAGRGNQPQHF. As DNA, the CDR3 is TGTGCCAGCAGTTCGCCGGCGGGGAGAGGCAATCAGCCCCAGCATTTT. The chain recombines TRBV28 with TRBJ1-5; D not resolved. V was trimmed by 4 bases and J by 2 bases, leaving 15 bases between them. This CDR3 contains 16 residues. The V gene's germline CDR1 is MDHEN and CDR2 SYDVKM.

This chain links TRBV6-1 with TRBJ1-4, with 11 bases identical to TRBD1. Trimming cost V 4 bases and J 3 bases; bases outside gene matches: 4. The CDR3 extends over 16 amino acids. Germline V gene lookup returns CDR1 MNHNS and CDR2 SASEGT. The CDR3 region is CASSVVDRGPNEKLFF. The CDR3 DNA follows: TGTGCCAGCAGTGTGGTGGACAGGGGGCCTAATGAAAAACTGTTTTTT.

The CDR3 DNA is TGTGCCAGCAGCCAGGGGGAGTGGGGTCGGAAGGAAAAACTGTTTTTT. It yields the protein CASSQGEWGRKEKLFF. This rearrangement joins TRBV11-2 to TRBJ1-4; 7 nucleotides line up with TRBD1. V was clipped by 5 bases and J by 8 bases; unmatched bases: 14. The CDR3 runs 16 residues. The V gene's germline CDR1 is SGHAT and CDR2 FQNNGV.

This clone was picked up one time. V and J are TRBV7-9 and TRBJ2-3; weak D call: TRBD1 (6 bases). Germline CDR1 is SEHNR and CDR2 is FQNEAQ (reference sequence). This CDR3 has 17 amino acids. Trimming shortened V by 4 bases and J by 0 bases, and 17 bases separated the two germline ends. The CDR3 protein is CASSSKDGRGSTDTQYF. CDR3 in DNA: TGTGCCAGCAGCTCGAAGGACGGAAGGGGGAGCACAGATACGCAGTATTTT. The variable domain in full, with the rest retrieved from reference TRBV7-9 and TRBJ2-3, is DTGVSQNPRHKITKRGQNVTFRCDPISEHNRLYWYRQTLGQGPEFLTYFQNEAQLEKSRLLSDRFSAERPKGSFSTLEIQRTEQGDSAMYLCASSSKDGRGSTDTQYFGPGTRLTVL.

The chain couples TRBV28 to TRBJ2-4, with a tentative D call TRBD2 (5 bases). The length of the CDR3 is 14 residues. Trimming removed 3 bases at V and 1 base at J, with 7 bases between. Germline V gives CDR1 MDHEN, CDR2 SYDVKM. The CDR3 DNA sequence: TGTGCCAGCAGTTTCGGGGATGCCAAAAACATTCAGTACTTC. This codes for CASSFGDAKNIQYF.

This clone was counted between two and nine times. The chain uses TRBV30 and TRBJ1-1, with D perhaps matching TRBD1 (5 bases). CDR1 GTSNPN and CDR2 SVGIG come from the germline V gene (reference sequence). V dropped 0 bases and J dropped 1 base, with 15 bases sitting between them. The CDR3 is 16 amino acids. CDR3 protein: CAWSVLLARANTEAFF. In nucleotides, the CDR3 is TGTGCCTGGAGTGTACTATTGGCCAGGGCGAACACTGAAGCTTTCTTT. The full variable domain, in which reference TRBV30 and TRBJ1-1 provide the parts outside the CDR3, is SQTIHQWPATLVQPVGSPLSLECTVEGTSNPNLYWYRQAAGRGLQLLFYSVGIGQISSEVPQNLSASRPQDRQFILSSKKLLLSDSGFYLCAWSVLLARANTEAFFGQGTRLTVV.

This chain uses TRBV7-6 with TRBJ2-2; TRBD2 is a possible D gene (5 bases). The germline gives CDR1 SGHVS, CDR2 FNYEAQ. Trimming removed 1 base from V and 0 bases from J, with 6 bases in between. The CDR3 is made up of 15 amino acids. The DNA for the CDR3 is TGTGCCAGCAGCTTAGGGACTCCGAACACCGGGGAGCTGTTTTTT. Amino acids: CASSLGTPNTGELFF. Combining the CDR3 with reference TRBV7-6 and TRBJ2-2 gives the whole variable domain GAGVSQSPRYKVTKRGQDVALRCDPISGHVSLYWYRQALGQGPEFLTYFNYEAQQDKSGLPNDRFSAERPEGSISTLTIQRTEQRDSAMYRCASSLGTPNTGELFFGEGSRLTVL.

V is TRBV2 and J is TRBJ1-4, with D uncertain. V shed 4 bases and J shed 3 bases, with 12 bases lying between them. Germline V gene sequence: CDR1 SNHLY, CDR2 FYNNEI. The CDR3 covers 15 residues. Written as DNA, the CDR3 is TGTGCCAGCAGTGTAGGAGGGCGTCCTAATGAAAAACTGTTTTTT. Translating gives CASSVGGRPNEKLFF.

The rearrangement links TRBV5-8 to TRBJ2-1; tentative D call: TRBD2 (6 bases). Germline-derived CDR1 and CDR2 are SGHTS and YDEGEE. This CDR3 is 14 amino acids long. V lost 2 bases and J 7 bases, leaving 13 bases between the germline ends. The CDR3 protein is CASSFGGGGNEQFF. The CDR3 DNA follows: TGTGCCAGCAGCTTCGGGGGAGGCGGGAATGAGCAGTTCTTC.

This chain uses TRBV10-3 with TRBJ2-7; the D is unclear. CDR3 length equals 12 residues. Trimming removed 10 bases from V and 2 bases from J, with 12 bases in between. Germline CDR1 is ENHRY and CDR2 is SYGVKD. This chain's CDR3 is CATSVSAYEQYF. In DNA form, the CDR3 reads TGTGCCACCTCTGTGTCGGCCTACGAGCAGTACTTC.

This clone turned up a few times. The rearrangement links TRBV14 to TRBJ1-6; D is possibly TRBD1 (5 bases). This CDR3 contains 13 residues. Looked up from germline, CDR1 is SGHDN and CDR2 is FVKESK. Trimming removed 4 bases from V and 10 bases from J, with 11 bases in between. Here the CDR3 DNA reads TGTGCCAGCAGCCGACAGCAAAGATCACCCCTCCACTTT. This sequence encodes CASSRQQRSPLHF.